This TCR beta chain was sequenced during a study of blood T cells in healthy people across ages. Whole-study context: About one barcoded beta molecule was captured per two T cells (by template switching).

Every donor provided roughly 9.1 milliliters of peripheral blood. CDR1 and CDR2 from the germline V gene are MNHEY and SVGEGT. The length of the CDR3 is 16 residues. The junction had 5 bases not matched to a gene; V was cut back by 0 bases and J by 6 bases. It was with a sample-barcoded 5' primer and a J-beta primer mix that a second PCR of roughly 7 to 12 cycles was run. Every cDNA molecule bore a tag from a template-switch adaptor containing 12 random nucleotides. Sequencing recovered at least 2.5 million CDR3-containing paired-end reads from each sample. Using its own MiXCR run on the 5' RACE reads, TCRdb lists one record per CDR3 protein. The sample consists of 800,000 or so distinct CDR3 sequences, around 68% of them appearing once.

This TCR came from a man aged 30 to 39 in good health. Sequenced material: blood. The V and J genes are TRBV6-2 or TRBV6-3 and TRBJ2-1; 10 bases line up with TRBD2. CDR3 in DNA: TGTGCCAGCAGTTACTCCGGACTAGCGGATGGCAATGAGCAGTTCTTC. It is translated as CASSYSGLADGNEQFF.